This T cell receptor (beta chain) was obtained from a study of blood T cell repertoires in COVID-19. The wider study: The United States, Italy and Spain provided the acute and convalescent COVID-19 samples. PBMCs, B-cell-depleted T cells, or T cells were the source of the cDNA or gDNA that made up the material.

Original data processing: Estimation of nucleated cell counts relied on the amplification of reference gene primers. The repertoire was sequenced with immunoSEQ multiplex PCR; TCRdb's copy has only in-frame clones and lacks some. V, J and clone size are taken as reported in that table, and D and trimming were inferred from the DNA itself. This table has 140,000 to 150,000 clones, around 81% appearing once. This clone appeared a single time. Germline CDR1 and CDR2: KGHDR and SFDVKD. V was pared by 7 bases and J by 8 bases, with 19 bases of the junction left unmatched. The CDR3 length is 17 residues. The receptor was isolated from a human donor with acute or convalescent COVID-19. The donor label of this sample is uncertain. The sequenced material came from peripheral blood. This chain uses TRBV24-1 with TRBJ2-1, with 7 bases matching TRBD1. The CDR3 nucleotides are TGTGCCACCAGACCACGGACAGGCGCTACTGGCACGGATGAGCAGTTCTTC. Encoded protein: CATRPRTGATGTDEQFF.